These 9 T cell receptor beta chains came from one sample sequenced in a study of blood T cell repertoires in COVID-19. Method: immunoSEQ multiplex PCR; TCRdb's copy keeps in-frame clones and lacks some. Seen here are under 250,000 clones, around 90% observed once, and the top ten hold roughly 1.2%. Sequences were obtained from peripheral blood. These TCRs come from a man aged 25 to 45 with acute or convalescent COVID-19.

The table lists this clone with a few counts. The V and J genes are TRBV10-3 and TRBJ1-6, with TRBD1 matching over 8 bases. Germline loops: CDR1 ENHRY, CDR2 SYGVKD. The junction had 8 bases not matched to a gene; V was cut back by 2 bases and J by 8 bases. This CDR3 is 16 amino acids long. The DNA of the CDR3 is TGTGCCATCAGTGAGAGGGCACAGGGGGAATATTCACCCCTCCACTTT. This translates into CAISERAQGEYSPLHF.

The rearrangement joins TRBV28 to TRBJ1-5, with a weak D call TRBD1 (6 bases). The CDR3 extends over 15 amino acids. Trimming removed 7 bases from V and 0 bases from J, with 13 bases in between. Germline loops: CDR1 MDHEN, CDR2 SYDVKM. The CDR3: CASKVRGGSNQPQHF. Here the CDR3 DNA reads TGTGCCAGCAAAGTAAGGGGGGGTAGCAATCAGCCCCAGCATTTT.

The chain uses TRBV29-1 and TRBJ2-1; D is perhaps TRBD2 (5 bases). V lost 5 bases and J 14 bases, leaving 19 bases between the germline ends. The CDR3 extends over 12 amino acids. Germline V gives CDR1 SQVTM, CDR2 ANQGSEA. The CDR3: CSVTQLETFEFF. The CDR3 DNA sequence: TGCAGCGTTACCCAACTAGAAACGTTTGAGTTCTTC.

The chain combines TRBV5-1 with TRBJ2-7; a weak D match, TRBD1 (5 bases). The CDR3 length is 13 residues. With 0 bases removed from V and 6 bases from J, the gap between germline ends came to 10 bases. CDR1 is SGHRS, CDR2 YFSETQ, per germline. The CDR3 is CASSLAGLGEQYF. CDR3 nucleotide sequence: TGCGCCAGCAGCTTGGCAGGGCTCGGCGAGCAGTACTTC.

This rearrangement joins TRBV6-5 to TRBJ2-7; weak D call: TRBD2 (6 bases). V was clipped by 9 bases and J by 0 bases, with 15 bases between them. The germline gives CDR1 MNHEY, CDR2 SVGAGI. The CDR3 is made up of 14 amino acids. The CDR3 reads CASGLSYSSYEQYF. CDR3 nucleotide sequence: TGTGCCAGTGGACTATCCTACTCCTCCTACGAGCAGTACTTC.

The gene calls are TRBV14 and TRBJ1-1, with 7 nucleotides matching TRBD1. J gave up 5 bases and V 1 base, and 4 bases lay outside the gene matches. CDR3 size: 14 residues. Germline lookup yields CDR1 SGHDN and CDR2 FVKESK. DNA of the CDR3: TGTGCCAGCAGCCAAGTGACAGGGATGACTGAAGCTTTCTTT. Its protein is CASSQVTGMTEAFF. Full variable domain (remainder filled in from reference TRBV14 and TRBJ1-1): EAGVTQFPSHSVIEKGQTVTLRCDPISGHDNLYWYRRVMGKEIKFLLHFVKESKQDESGMPNNRFLAERTGGTYSTLKVQPAELEDSGVYFCASSQVTGMTEAFFGQGTRLTVV.

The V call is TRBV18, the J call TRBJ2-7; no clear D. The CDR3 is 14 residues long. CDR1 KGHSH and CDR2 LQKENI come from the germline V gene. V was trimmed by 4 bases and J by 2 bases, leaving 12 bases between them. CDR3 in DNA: TGTGCCAGCTCACTTAGCCAAAATACCTACGAGCAGTACTTC. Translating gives CASSLSQNTYEQYF.

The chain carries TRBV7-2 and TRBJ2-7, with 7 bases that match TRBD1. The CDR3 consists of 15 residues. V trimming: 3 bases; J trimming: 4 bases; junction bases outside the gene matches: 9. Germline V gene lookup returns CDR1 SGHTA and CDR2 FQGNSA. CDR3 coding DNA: TGTGCCAGCAGCTTGACAGGGATCTCGTTGTACGAGCAGTACTTC. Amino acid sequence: CASSLTGISLYEQYF. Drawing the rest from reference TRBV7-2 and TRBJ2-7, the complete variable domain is GAGVSQSPSNKVTEKGKDVELRCDPISGHTALYWYRQSLGQGLEFLIYFQGNSAPDKSGLPSDRFSAERTGGSVSTLTIQRTQQEDSAVYLCASSLTGISLYEQYFGPGTRLTVT.

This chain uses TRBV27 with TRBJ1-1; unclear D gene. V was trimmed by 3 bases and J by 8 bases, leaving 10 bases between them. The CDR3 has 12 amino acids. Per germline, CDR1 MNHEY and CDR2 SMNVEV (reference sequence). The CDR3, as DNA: TGTGCCAGCAGTTTGGTTGGCGGGGAAGCTTTCTTT. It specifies CASSLVGGEAFF.